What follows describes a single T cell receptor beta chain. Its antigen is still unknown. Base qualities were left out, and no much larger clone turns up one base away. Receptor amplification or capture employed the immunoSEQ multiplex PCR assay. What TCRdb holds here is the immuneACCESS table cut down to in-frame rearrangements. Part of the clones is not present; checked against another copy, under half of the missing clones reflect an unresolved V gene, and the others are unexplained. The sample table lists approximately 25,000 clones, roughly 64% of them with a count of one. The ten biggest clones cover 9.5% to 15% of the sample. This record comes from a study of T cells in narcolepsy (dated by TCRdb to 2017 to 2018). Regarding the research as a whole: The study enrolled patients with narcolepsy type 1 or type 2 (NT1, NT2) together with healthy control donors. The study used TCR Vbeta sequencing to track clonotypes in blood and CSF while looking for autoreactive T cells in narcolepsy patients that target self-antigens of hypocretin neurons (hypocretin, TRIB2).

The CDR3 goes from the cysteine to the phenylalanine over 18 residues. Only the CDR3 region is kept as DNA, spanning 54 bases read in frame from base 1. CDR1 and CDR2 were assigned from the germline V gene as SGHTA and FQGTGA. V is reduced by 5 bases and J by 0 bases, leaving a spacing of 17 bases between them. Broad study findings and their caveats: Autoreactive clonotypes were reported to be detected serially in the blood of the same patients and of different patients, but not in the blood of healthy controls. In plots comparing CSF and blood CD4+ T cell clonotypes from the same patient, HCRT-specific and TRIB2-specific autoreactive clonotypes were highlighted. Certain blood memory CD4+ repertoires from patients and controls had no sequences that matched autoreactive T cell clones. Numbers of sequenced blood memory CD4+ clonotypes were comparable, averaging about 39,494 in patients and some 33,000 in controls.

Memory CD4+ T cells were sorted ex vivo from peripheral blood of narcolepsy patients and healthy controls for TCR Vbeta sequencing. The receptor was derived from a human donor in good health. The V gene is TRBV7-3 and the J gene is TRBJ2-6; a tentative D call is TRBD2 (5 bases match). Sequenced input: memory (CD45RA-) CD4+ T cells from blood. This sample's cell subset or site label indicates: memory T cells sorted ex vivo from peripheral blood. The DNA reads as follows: TGTGCCAGCAGCCCAAACTGGACTCCCCGCTCTGGGGCCAACGTCCTGACTTTC. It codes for CASSPNWTPRSGANVLTF.